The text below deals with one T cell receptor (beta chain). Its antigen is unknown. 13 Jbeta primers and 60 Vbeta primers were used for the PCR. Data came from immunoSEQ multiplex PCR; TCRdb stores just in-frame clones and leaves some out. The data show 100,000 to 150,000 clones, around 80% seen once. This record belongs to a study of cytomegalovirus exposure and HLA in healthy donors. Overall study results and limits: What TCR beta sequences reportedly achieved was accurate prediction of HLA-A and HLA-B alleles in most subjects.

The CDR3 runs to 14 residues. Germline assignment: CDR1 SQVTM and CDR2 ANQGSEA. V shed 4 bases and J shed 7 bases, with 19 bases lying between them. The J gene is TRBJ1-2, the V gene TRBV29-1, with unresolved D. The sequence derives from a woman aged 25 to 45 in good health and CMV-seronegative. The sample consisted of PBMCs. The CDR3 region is CSVAQRQILAGYTF. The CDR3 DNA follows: TGCAGCGTTGCCCAGCGGCAGATCCTCGCTGGCTACACCTTC.